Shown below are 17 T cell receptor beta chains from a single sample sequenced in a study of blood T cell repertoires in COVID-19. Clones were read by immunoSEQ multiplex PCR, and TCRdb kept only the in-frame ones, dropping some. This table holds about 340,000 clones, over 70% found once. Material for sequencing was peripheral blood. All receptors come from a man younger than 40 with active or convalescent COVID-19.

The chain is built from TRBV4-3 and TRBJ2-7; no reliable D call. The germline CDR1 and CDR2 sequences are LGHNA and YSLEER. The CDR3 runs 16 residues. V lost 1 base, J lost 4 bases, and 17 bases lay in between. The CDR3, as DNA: TGCGCCAGCAGCCAAGGGCAGACGGGTCTCTATTACGAGCAGTACTTC. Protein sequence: CASSQGQTGLYYEQYF.

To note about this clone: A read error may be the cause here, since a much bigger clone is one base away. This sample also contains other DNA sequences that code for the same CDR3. In DNA form, the CDR3 reads TGTGCTAGCAGCTTAGAGCTGGCACCCGTCTACGAGCAGTACTTC. Translated, it gives CASSLELAPVYEQYF. This chain uses TRBV11-3 with TRBJ2-7; D gene ambiguous. The CDR3 consists of 15 residues. Germline V gene lookup returns CDR1 SGHNT and CDR2 YENEEA.

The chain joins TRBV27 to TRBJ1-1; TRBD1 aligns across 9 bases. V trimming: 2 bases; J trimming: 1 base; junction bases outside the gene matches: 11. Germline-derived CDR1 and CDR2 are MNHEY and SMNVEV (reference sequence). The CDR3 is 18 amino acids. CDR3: CASSLDFPQGAPNTEAFF. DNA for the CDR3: TGTGCCAGCAGTTTAGACTTCCCACAGGGGGCCCCGAACACTGAAGCTTTCTTT.

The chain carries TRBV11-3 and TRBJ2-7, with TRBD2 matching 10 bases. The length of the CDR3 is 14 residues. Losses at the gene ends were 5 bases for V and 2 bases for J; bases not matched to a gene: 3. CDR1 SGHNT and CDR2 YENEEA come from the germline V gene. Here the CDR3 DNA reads TGTGCCAGCAGCCGAGCGGGAGGGCCCTACGAGCAGTACTTC. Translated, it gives CASSRAGGPYEQYF. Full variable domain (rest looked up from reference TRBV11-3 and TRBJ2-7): EAGVVQSPRYKIIEKKQPVAFWCNPISGHNTLYWYLQNLGQGPELLIRYENEEAVDDSQLPKDRFSAERLKGVDSTLKIQPAELGDSAVYLCASSRAGGPYEQYFGPGTRLTVT.

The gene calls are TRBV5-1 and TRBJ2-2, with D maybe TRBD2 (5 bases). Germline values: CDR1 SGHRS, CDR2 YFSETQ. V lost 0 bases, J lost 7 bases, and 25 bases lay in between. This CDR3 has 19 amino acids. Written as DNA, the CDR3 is TGCGCCAGCAGCTTGGACGGGCGGGTCGGGAAAGGATTTGGCGGGGAGCTGTTTTTT. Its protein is CASSLDGRVGKGFGGELFF.

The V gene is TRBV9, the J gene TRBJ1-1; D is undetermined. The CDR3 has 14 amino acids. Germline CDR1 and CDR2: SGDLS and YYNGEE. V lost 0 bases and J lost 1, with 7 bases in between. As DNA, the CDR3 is TGTGCCAGCAGCGTAGCTGAGCGGAACACTGAAGCTTTCTTT. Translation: CASSVAERNTEAFF.

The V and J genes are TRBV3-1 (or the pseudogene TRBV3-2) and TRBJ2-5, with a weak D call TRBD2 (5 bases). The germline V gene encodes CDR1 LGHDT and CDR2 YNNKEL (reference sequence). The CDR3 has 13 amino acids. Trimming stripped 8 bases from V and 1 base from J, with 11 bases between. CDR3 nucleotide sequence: TGTGCCAGCCTAGCTACCTTCCAAGAGACCCAGTACTTC. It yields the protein CASLATFQETQYF.

DNA of the CDR3: TGCGCCAGCAGCCAAGAGGGGGGACAGGGTCAGCCCCAGCATTTT. It encodes CASSQEGGQGQPQHF. This chain joins TRBV4-1 and TRBJ1-5; TRBD1 matches at 9 bases. Germline trimming cut 0 bases from V and 6 bases from J; bases unmatched to any gene: 3. CDR3 length: 15 residues. Germline loops: CDR1 MGHRA, CDR2 YSYEKL.

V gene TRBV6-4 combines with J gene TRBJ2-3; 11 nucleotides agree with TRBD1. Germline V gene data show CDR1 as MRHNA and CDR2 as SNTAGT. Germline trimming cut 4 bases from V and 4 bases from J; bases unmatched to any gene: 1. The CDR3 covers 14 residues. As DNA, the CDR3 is TGTGCCAGCAGTGGGACAGGGGGCGCAGATACGCAGTATTTT. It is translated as CASSGTGGADTQYF.

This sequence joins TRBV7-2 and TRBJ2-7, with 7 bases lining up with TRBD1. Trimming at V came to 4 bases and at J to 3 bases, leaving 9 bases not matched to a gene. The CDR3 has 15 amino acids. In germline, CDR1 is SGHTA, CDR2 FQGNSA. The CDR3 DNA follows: TGTGCCAGCAGCTCAGGTGCCGGGACAGACTACGAGCAGTACTTC. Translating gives CASSSGAGTDYEQYF. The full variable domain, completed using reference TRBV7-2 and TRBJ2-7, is GAGVSQSPSNKVTEKGKDVELRCDPISGHTALYWYRQSLGQGLEFLIYFQGNSAPDKSGLPSDRFSAERTGGSVSTLTIQRTQQEDSAVYLCASSSGAGTDYEQYFGPGTRLTVT.

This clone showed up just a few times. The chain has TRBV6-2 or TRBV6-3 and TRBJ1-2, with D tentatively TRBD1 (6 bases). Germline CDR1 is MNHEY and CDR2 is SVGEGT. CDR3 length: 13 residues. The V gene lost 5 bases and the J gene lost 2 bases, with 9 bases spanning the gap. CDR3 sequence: CASSQTGNYGYTF. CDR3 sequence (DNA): TGTGCCAGCAGTCAAACAGGGAACTATGGCTACACCTTC.

CDR3 loop: CASSYYHSGGLQETQYF. As DNA, the CDR3 is TGTGCCAGCAGTTACTATCATAGCGGGGGGCTTCAAGAGACCCAGTACTTC. The chain carries TRBV6-2 or TRBV6-3 and TRBJ2-5; 10 positions agree with TRBD2. With V trimmed by 1 base and J by 2 bases, 7 bases remained unmatched. Germline CDR1 reads MNHEY; CDR2 reads SVGEGT. The CDR3 has 17 amino acids.

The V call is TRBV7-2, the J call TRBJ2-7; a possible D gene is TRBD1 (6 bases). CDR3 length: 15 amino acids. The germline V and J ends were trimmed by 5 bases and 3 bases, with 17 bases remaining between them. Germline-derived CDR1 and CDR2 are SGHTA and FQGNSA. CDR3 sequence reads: CASSPFGGQSYEQYF. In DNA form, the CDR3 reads TGTGCCAGCAGCCCGTTCGGAGGACAGAGCTACGAGCAGTACTTC.

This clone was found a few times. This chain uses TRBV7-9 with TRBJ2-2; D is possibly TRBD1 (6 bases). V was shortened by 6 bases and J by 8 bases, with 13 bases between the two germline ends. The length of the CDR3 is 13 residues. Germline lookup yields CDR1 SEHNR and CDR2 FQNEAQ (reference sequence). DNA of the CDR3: TGTGCCAGCAGTTACAGGGCTCGAGGGGAGCTGTTTTTT. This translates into CASSYRARGELFF.

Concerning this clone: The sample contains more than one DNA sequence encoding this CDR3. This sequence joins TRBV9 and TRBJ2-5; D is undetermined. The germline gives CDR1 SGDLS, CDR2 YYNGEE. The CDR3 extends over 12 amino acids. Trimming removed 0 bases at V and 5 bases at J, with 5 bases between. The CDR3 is CASSVAEETQYF. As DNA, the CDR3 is TGTGCCAGCAGCGTAGCCGAGGAGACCCAGTACTTC.

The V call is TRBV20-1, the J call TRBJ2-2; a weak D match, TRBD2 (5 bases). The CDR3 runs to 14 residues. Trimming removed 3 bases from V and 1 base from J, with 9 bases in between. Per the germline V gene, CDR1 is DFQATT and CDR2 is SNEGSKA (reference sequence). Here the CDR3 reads CSASNRGNTGELFF. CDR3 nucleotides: TGCAGTGCTAGTAACCGGGGGAACACCGGGGAGCTGTTTTTT.

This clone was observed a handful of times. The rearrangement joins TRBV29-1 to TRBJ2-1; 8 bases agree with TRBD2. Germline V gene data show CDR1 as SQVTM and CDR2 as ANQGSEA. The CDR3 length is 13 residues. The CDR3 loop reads CSVSGSSYNEQFF. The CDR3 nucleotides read TGCAGTGTGAGCGGGAGCTCCTACAATGAGCAGTTCTTC.